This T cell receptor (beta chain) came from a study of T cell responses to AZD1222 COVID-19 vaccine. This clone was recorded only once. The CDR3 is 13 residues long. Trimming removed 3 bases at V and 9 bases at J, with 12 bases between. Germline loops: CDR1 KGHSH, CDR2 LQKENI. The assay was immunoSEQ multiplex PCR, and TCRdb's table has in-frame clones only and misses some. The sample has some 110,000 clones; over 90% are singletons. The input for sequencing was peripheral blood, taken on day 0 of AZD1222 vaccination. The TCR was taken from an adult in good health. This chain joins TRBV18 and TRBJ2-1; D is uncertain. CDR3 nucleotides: TGTGCCAGCTCACCTGGTGGGTTGGGTGAGCAGTTCTTC. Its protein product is CASSPGGLGEQFF.